The TCR beta chain under discussion was sequenced for a study of CD8 T cells in Susac syndrome. About the research overall: Six sequenced Susac syndrome patients had clinically active disease, while roughly 8 were in remission. At blood draw, Susac syndrome patients were therapy-naive, on corticosteroids, or on intravenous immunoglobulin alone. Findings and caveats of the study: Regarding the TCR sequencing and HLA analysis, the study admitted that a relatively small number of individuals were involved. The CD4+ T cell repertoires that were profiled in Susac syndrome showed no clonal expansion.

The CDR3 spans 15 residues. CDR1 MGHDK and CDR2 SYGVNS come from the germline V gene. Trimming left V 3 bases short and J 3 bases short, with 14 bases between. Random hexamers were used to reverse transcribe an amount of about 0.45 to 1 ug RNA. MiXCR, applied by TCRdb to the immunoSEQ multiplex PCR reads, yields one record per CDR3 protein. The sample yields approximately 260,000 distinct CDR3 sequences, almost 97% seen once. This clonotype came up once. Its cognate antigen is unknown. The TCR comes from a human donor with Susac syndrome. The chain joins TRBV25-1 to TRBJ1-1, with no clear D. Input material: CD4+ T cells from PBMCs. The CDR3 sequence: CASSEAGHAYTEAFF. CDR3 nucleotides: TGTGCCAGCAGTGAGGCCGGGCATGCTTACACTGAAGCTTTCTTT.